The 7 T cell receptor beta chains given below trace back to one sample, sequenced in a study of blood T cell repertoires in COVID-19. Data came from immunoSEQ multiplex PCR; TCRdb stores just in-frame clones and leaves some out. There are hundreds of thousands of clones in the sample; around nine tenths occur only once, and 1.2% to 1.5% lies in the top ten. Specimen: PBMCs or T cells enriched from blood (not recorded which). These receptor sequences come from a woman aged 18 to 35 who had been exposed to COVID-19.

V gene TRBV3-1 (or the pseudogene TRBV3-2) combines with J gene TRBJ2-3; 8 nucleotides agree with TRBD2. The CDR3 loop spans 15 amino acids. In germline, CDR1 is LGHDT, CDR2 YNNKEL (reference sequence). Trimming removed 5 bases from V and 2 bases from J; junction bases left unmatched: 6. CDR3 sequence (DNA): TGTGCCAGCAGCTTCGGACTAGCCGACACAGATACGCAGTATTTT. It is translated as CASSFGLADTDTQYF.

The gene calls are TRBV10-3 and TRBJ2-7; 7 bases match TRBD1. CDR1 and CDR2 (germline): ENHRY, SYGVKD. This CDR3 contains 14 residues. The ends lost 6 bases at V and 4 bases at J; junction bases unmatched: 9. DNA for the CDR3: TGTGCCATCAGCCGGGGACAGTCAGGATACGAGCAGTACTTC. Translated, it gives CAISRGQSGYEQYF.

The genes are TRBV20-1 and TRBJ2-1; D is perhaps TRBD2 (6 bases). This CDR3 is built from 13 residues. Trimming pared 3 bases from V and 4 bases from J, leaving 10 bases between. Germline CDR1 DFQATT, CDR2 SNEGSKA (reference sequence). Here the CDR3 reads CSASKAGYNEQFF. Here the CDR3 DNA reads TGCAGTGCTAGTAAGGCGGGATACAATGAGCAGTTCTTC.

This rearrangement joins TRBV4-1 to TRBJ2-1, with a possible D match to TRBD2 (6 bases). Germline V gene lookup returns CDR1 MGHRA and CDR2 YSYEKL. The CDR3 runs to 16 residues. V lost 1 base, J lost 0 bases, and 10 bases lay in between. The CDR3 loop reads CASSQGYGSSYNEQFF. The CDR3 nucleotides are TGCGCCAGCAGCCAAGGATACGGGAGCTCCTACAATGAGCAGTTCTTC.

This rearrangement joins TRBV3-1 (or the pseudogene TRBV3-2) to TRBJ2-1; 8 bases agree with TRBD1. Germline trimming cut 2 bases from V and 7 bases from J; bases unmatched to any gene: 10. This CDR3 spans 16 amino acids. The germline V gene encodes CDR1 LGHDT and CDR2 YNNKEL (reference sequence). CDR3 loop: CASSQSRQGSINEQFF. In DNA form, the CDR3 reads TGTGCCAGCAGCCAATCGAGACAGGGGTCTATAAATGAGCAGTTCTTC.

J is TRBJ1-4 and V is TRBV7-2, with D unresolved. The ends were cut back, 5 bases at V and 3 bases at J, with 13 bases in the middle. CDR3 length: 15 amino acids. Germline V gives CDR1 SGHTA, CDR2 FQGNSA. CDR3 in amino acids: CASSPSLGPNEKLFF. The CDR3 DNA follows: TGTGCCAGCAGCCCTTCGCTGGGCCCTAATGAAAAACTGTTTTTT.

The V gene is TRBV10-3, the J gene TRBJ2-6; possibly TRBD2 for D (5 bases). Trimming left V 8 bases short and J 0 bases short, with 8 bases between. The length of the CDR3 is 14 residues. Germline V CDR1 and CDR2: ENHRY, SYGVKD. CDR3 residues: CAIGRDSGANVLTF. The DNA of the CDR3 is TGTGCCATCGGCCGGGACTCTGGGGCCAACGTCCTGACTTTC.